One and the same sample provided the 27 T cell receptor beta chains below, sequenced in a study of blood T cell repertoires in COVID-19. Profiling relied on immunoSEQ multiplex PCR, and the TCRdb table lists in-frame clones only, not all of them. The data show some 310,000 clones, about nine tenths seen once. The sequenced sample was peripheral blood. These receptors originate from a man aged 45-60 years with active or convalescent COVID-19.

The chain couples TRBV28 to TRBJ2-3, with D perhaps matching TRBD2 (6 bases). The germline V and J ends were trimmed by 2 bases and 14 bases, with 20 bases remaining between them. Germline V gives CDR1 MDHEN, CDR2 SYDVKM. This CDR3 has 14 amino acids. The CDR3 DNA is TGTGCCAGCAGTTTAGGAGACGGAGGGTTTGAATGGTATTTT. Translated, it gives CASSLGDGGFEWYF. Variable domain in full (rest from reference TRBV28 and TRBJ2-3): DVKVTQSSRYLVKRTGEKVFLECVQDMDHENMFWYRQDPGLGLRLIYFSYDVKMKEKGDIPEGYSVSREKKERFSLILESASTNQTSMYLCASSLGDGGFEWYFGPGTRLTVL.

The chain carries TRBV30 and TRBJ2-1; possible D gene TRBD1, 7 bases. Germline V gene sequence: CDR1 GTSNPN, CDR2 SVGIG (reference sequence). This CDR3 comprises 17 residues. Trimming cost V 3 bases and J 2 bases, with 20 bases left between them. CDR3 nucleotides: TGTGCCTGGAGCCCCAGGGGGGCTAGCAGCCCCTACAATGAGCAGTTCTTC. Encoded protein: CAWSPRGASSPYNEQFF.

This rearrangement joins TRBV29-1 to TRBJ1-5; TRBD1 matches at 8 bases. Germline trimming cut 6 bases from V and 6 bases from J; bases unmatched to any gene: 4. CDR3 length equals 12 residues. Germline lookup yields CDR1 SQVTM and CDR2 ANQGSEA. The CDR3 sequence: CSVRTGRQPQHF. DNA for the CDR3: TGCAGCGTGCGGACAGGGCGTCAGCCCCAGCATTTT.

V gene TRBV7-2 combines with J gene TRBJ2-1; tentatively, D is TRBD2 (6 bases). Between the trimmed V and J ends, which lost 5 bases and 6 bases, there was a span of 17 bases. Germline assignment: CDR1 SGHTA and CDR2 FQGNSA. This CDR3 is 15 amino acids long. The CDR3 protein is CASSPSRASANEQFF. CDR3 DNA: TGTGCCAGCAGCCCCTCTAGGGCTAGCGCCAATGAGCAGTTCTTC. The complete variable domain, with remaining parts taken from reference TRBV7-2 and TRBJ2-1, reads GAGVSQSPSNKVTEKGKDVELRCDPISGHTALYWYRQSLGQGLEFLIYFQGNSAPDKSGLPSDRFSAERTGGSVSTLTIQRTQQEDSAVYLCASSPSRASANEQFFGPGTRLTVL.

The chain carries TRBV5-1 and TRBJ1-1; D is unresolved. V gave up 4 bases and J gave up 6 bases, with 16 bases separating them. Per the germline V gene, CDR1 is SGHRS and CDR2 is YFSETQ. The CDR3 is 14 amino acids. The CDR3 reads CASSVQLLPAEAFF. In nucleotides, the CDR3 is TGCGCCAGCAGCGTACAGCTACTCCCCGCTGAAGCTTTCTTT.

The chain's CDR3 is CASSPVRAQTGSPLHF. The CDR3 DNA follows: TGTGCCAGCAGTCCCGTGCGAGCGCAAACCGGTTCACCCCTCCACTTT. The chain recombines TRBV6-6 with TRBJ1-6; D unresolved. This CDR3 has 16 amino acids. V dropped 5 bases and J dropped 9 bases, with 20 bases sitting between them. The V gene's germline CDR1 is MNHNY and CDR2 SVGAGI (reference sequence).

This rearrangement joins TRBV28 to TRBJ2-3; 10 bases map to TRBD1. The J segment lost 6 bases and the V segment lost 5 bases, leaving 5 bases of the junction unmatched. Germline values: CDR1 MDHEN, CDR2 SYDVKM. This CDR3 contains 14 residues. The CDR3 nucleotides read TGTGCCAGCAGTCTATCGGACAGGGGGGATACGCAGTATTTT. It codes for CASSLSDRGDTQYF. The whole variable domain, filled in from reference TRBV28 and TRBJ2-3, reads DVKVTQSSRYLVKRTGEKVFLECVQDMDHENMFWYRQDPGLGLRLIYFSYDVKMKEKGDIPEGYSVSREKKERFSLILESASTNQTSMYLCASSLSDRGDTQYFGPGTRLTVL.

J is TRBJ1-1 and V is TRBV10-1; weak D call: TRBD1 (5 bases). The V end lost 5 bases, the J end lost 1 base, and 14 bases lay between the germline ends. This CDR3 has 15 amino acids. Germline values: CDR1 WNHNN, CDR2 SYGVQD (reference sequence). The CDR3: CASSREQDENTEAFF. The CDR3 DNA reads TGCGCCAGCAGTAGGGAACAGGATGAGAACACTGAAGCTTTCTTT.

This rearrangement joins TRBV7-2 to TRBJ2-4, with D possibly TRBD1 on 5 matching bases. Germline CDR1 reads SGHTA; CDR2 reads FQGNSA. Deletions cut 1 base from V and 8 bases from J, with 15 bases between. The CDR3 is made up of 15 amino acids. As DNA, the CDR3 is TGTGCCAGCAGCTTAGGGGATACCTCCAGGGACATTCAGTACTTC. This encodes CASSLGDTSRDIQYF.

The V call is TRBV11-2, the J call TRBJ1-1; tentatively, D is TRBD1 (5 bases). Germline V gene lookup returns CDR1 SGHAT and CDR2 FQNNGV. Trimming pared 1 base from V and 4 bases from J, leaving 13 bases between. The CDR3 runs 15 residues. The CDR3 nucleotides read TGTGCCAGCAGCTTAGTATACGGGGGAACCACTGAAGCTTTCTTT. It is translated as CASSLVYGGTTEAFF.

This rearrangement joins TRBV5-4 to TRBJ2-1, with 16 bases aligning to TRBD2. Germline trimming cut 5 bases from V and 10 bases from J; bases unmatched to any gene: 9. This CDR3 is 16 amino acids long. Germline V gene sequence: CDR1 SGHNT, CDR2 YYREEE (reference sequence). CDR3 bases: TGTGCCAGCAGTAAACCGGGACTAGCGGGGGGGAGGGAGCAGTTCTTC. This codes for CASSKPGLAGGREQFF.

The gene calls are TRBV5-1 and TRBJ1-1; D is unresolved. This CDR3 contains 14 residues. Germline V gene sequence: CDR1 SGHRS, CDR2 YFSETQ. V lost 0 bases and J lost 1, with 7 bases in between. For the CDR3, the DNA is TGCGCCAGCAGCTTGGGTCCAGAGAACACTGAAGCTTTCTTT. Its protein is CASSLGPENTEAFF.

This clone has only a few counts. The V gene is TRBV15, the J gene TRBJ2-1, with 7 bases fitting TRBD2. This CDR3 contains 16 residues. Trimming removed 0 bases from V and 2 bases from J; junction bases left unmatched: 4. The V gene's germline CDR1 is LNHNV and CDR2 YYDKDF (reference sequence). This chain's CDR3 is CATSRDGRAPYNEQFF. The CDR3 nucleotides are TGTGCCACCAGCAGAGATGGGAGGGCCCCCTACAATGAGCAGTTCTTC.

J is TRBJ2-3 and V is TRBV19; no clear D. The CDR3 is 13 amino acids. With 11 bases removed from V and 1 base from J, the gap between germline ends came to 13 bases. Per germline, CDR1 LNHDA and CDR2 SQIVND (reference sequence). The DNA of the CDR3 is TGTGCCGTGGCACCACCTGGCACAGATACGCAGTATTTT. Amino acid sequence: CAVAPPGTDTQYF.

The count of this clone is one. The chain links TRBV4-2 to TRBJ2-5, with a tentative D call TRBD2 (5 bases). This CDR3 is built from 14 residues. Trimming stripped 3 bases from V and 1 base from J, with 9 bases between. Germline V gene data show CDR1 as LGHNA and CDR2 as YNFKEQ. CDR3 nucleotides: TGTGCCAGCAGCCAGTTTGAGGGCCAAGAGACCCAGTACTTC. This sequence encodes CASSQFEGQETQYF.

The J gene is TRBJ2-5, the V gene TRBV12-3 or TRBV12-4; no clear D gene. The CDR3 sequence is 13 residues long. With 4 bases removed from V and 4 bases from J, the gap between germline ends came to 10 bases. CDR3 amino acids: CASSSDIRETQYF. CDR3 DNA sequence: TGTGCCAGCAGTTCAGACATTCGAGAGACCCAGTACTTC.

This clone was observed once. The CDR3 bases are TGTGCCAGTAGTACCTCGGGACAGGGCTATGGCTACACCTTC. Protein product: CASSTSGQGYGYTF. The genes are TRBV19 and TRBJ1-2; 9 nucleotides agree with TRBD1. Trimming cost V 4 bases and J 4 bases; bases outside gene matches: 4. The CDR3 covers 14 residues. Germline CDR1 is LNHDA and CDR2 is SQIVND (reference sequence).

The chain couples TRBV19 to TRBJ1-2; maybe TRBD1 (6 bases). This CDR3 has 14 residues. The V and J ends lost 6 bases and 0 bases respectively, with 11 bases between them. The germline gives CDR1 LNHDA, CDR2 SQIVND (reference sequence). CDR3 DNA sequence: TGTGCCAGTAGAACAGGGAGGGCTAACTATGGCTACACCTTC. This encodes CASRTGRANYGYTF.

The V and J genes are TRBV5-1 and TRBJ2-5; D gene ambiguous. The V end lost 3 bases, the J end lost 1 base, and 4 bases lay between the germline ends. CDR3 length: 12 amino acids. The germline CDR1 and CDR2 sequences are SGHRS and YFSETQ. The DNA for the CDR3 is TGCGCCAGCAGCTCGTCCCAAGAGACCCAGTACTTC. Protein sequence: CASSSSQETQYF.

The V call is TRBV18, the J call TRBJ1-1, with 9 bases matching TRBD1. The CDR3 spans 14 residues. Germline V lookup: CDR1 KGHSH, CDR2 LQKENI. Losses at the gene ends were 6 bases for V and 7 bases for J; bases not matched to a gene: 9. The CDR3 DNA follows: TGTGCCAGCTCCCTGTCCCGGGACAGGGTTGAAGCTTTCTTT. Translated, it gives CASSLSRDRVEAFF.

CDR3 nucleotides: TGTGCCAGCAGTACAACAGGGTACACCGGGGAGCTGTTTTTT. Translating gives CASSTTGYTGELFF. The chain carries TRBV28 and TRBJ2-2; maybe TRBD1 (6 bases). The germline CDR1 and CDR2 sequences are MDHEN and SYDVKM. Trimming stripped 5 bases from V and 3 bases from J, with 10 bases between. CDR3 length: 14 amino acids.

This chain connects TRBV5-1 to TRBJ2-2, with 8 bases that match TRBD1. Germline values: CDR1 SGHRS, CDR2 YFSETQ. The CDR3 has 14 amino acids. The ends lost 9 bases at V and 5 bases at J; junction bases unmatched: 9. The CDR3 sequence: CATRGDRKTGELFF. Here the CDR3 DNA reads TGCGCCACCCGCGGGGACAGGAAGACCGGGGAGCTGTTTTTT.

In its sample, this clone was seen a few times. This chain joins TRBV19 and TRBJ1-4; TRBD1 matches 7 bases. Germline-derived CDR1 and CDR2 are LNHDA and SQIVND (reference sequence). Trimming removed 6 bases from V and 7 bases from J; junction bases left unmatched: 5. This CDR3 contains 13 residues. CDR3 in amino acids: CASRGTEAEKLFF. CDR3 coding DNA: TGTGCCAGTAGGGGGACAGAGGCTGAAAAACTGTTTTTT.

The rearrangement links TRBV7-9 to TRBJ1-2, with D maybe TRBD1 (5 bases). The CDR3 sequence is 13 residues long. The ends were cut back, 3 bases at V and 3 bases at J, with 8 bases in the middle. CDR1 is SEHNR and CDR2 is FQNEAQ in the germline V gene (reference sequence). The CDR3: CASSLGQHYGYTF. CDR3 DNA: TGTGCCAGCAGCTTGGGGCAGCACTATGGCTACACCTTC.

This chain connects TRBV2 to TRBJ1-3; D gene unclear. The germline V gene encodes CDR1 SNHLY and CDR2 FYNNEI. The CDR3 spans 12 residues. The V end lost 8 bases, the J end lost 4 bases, and 9 bases lay between the germline ends. CDR3 region: CASGAQGNTIYF. In nucleotides, the CDR3 is TGTGCCAGCGGTGCGCAGGGAAACACCATATATTTT.

V usage is TRBV27 and J usage is TRBJ1-1; 12 bases agree with TRBD1. J lost 4 bases, V lost 4 bases, and 13 bases had no gene match. Germline values: CDR1 MNHEY, CDR2 SMNVEV (reference sequence). The length of the CDR3 is 18 residues. CDR3 sequence: CASSSPPGTGGFSTEAFF. CDR3 in DNA: TGTGCCAGCAGTTCTCCGCCGGGGACAGGGGGCTTTTCCACTGAAGCTTTCTTT.

This chain uses TRBV11-2 with TRBJ2-7; D perhaps matches TRBD1 (5 bases). The V end was cut by 2 bases, the J end by 6 bases, with 11 bases between. Germline V gene lookup returns CDR1 SGHAT and CDR2 FQNNGV. The CDR3 loop spans 13 amino acids. The CDR3 spells CASSLRWGGEQYF. DNA for the CDR3: TGTGCCAGCAGCTTAAGGTGGGGCGGCGAGCAGTACTTC.